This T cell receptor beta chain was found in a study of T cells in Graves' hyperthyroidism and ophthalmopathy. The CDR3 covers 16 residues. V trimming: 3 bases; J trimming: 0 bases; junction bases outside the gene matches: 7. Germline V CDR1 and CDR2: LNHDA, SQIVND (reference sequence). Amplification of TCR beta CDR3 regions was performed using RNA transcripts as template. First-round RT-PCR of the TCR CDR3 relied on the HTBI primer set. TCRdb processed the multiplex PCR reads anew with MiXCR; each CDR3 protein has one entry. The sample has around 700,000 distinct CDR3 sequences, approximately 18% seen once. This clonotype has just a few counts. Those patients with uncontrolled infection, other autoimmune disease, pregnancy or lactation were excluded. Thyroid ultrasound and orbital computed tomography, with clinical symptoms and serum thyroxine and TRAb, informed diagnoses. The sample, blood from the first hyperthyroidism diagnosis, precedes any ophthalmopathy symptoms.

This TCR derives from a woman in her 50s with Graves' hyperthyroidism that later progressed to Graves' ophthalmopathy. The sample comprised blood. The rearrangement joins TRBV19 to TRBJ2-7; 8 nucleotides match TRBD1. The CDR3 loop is CASSIRPRGRSYEQYF. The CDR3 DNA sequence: TGTGCCAGTAGTATTCGGCCCAGGGGGCGCTCCTACGAGCAGTACTTC.